These 4 T cell receptor beta chains were sequenced from one sample in a study of tumor and adjacent non-tumor tissue in lung cancer. This sample's RNA came from whole unsorted tissue. The normal lung tissue was taken more than 3 cm from the tumor edge. Three rounds of nested PCR, following a modified ARM-PCR protocol, produced the TCRbeta library. TCRdb independently ran MiXCR on the multiplex PCR reads; one entry per CDR3 protein. This repertoire shows 98,000 or so distinct CDR3 sequences, approximately 80% found once; its top ten account for less than 40%. Sequenced material: distant non-tumor lung tissue. The source is a man aged 60 to 69 with small cell lung cancer.

The sample holds a few counts of this clonotype. One end of the junction is discordant with germline, which a read error may explain. V gene TRBV20-1 combines with J gene TRBJ2-3; D possibly corresponds to TRBD2 (6 bases). The CDR3 length is 15 residues. Germline CDR1 is DFQATT and CDR2 is SNEGSKA (reference sequence). This CDR3 is CSAGDARGSTDTQYF. CDR3 nucleotide sequence: TGCAGTGCTGGAGACGCCCGGGGGAGCACAGATACGCAGTATTTT.

To note about this clonotype: The junction shows a germline mismatch at one end, possibly a read error. The CDR3 is CTSSLGEIDTQYF. Written as DNA, the CDR3 is TGTACCAGCAGCTTAGGAGAGATAGATACCCAGTACTTC. The chain couples TRBV11-2 to TRBJ2-5, with D unclear. The CDR3 extends over 13 amino acids. From germline, CDR1 is SGHAT and CDR2 FQNNGV.

With respect to this clonotype: Since a much larger clone is just one base distant, this may be a read error. V is TRBV28 and J is TRBJ1-6; D call uncertain. V was pared by 2 bases and J by 5 bases, with 10 bases between. This CDR3 contains 15 residues. CDR1 MDHEN and CDR2 SYDVKM come from the germline V gene. CDR3 DNA: TGTGCCAGCAGTTTAACCCCCGACCATAATTCACCCCTCCACTTT. Encoded protein: CASSLTPDHNSPLHF.

The chain links TRBV5-6 to TRBJ1-1, with 7 bases that match TRBD1. Germline CDR1 is SGHDT and CDR2 is YYEEEE. The CDR3 covers 16 residues. CDR3 residues: CTSNLASGTANTEAFF. The DNA for the CDR3 is TGTACTAGCAACTTGGCCTCCGGGACAGCGAACACTGAAGCTTTCTTT.